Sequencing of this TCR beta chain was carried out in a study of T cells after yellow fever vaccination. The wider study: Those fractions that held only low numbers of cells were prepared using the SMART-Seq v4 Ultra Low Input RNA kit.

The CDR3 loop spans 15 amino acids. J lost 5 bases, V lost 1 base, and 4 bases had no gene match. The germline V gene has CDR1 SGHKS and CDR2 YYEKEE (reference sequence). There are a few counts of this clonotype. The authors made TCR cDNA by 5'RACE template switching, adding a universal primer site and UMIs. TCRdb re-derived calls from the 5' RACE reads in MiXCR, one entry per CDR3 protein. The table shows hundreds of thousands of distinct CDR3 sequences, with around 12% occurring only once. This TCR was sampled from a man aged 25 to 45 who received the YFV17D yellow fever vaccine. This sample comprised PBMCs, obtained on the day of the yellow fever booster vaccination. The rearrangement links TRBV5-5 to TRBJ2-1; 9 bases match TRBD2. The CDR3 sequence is CASSLYSGGDNEQFF. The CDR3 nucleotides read TGTGCCAGCAGCTTGTATAGCGGGGGAGACAATGAGCAGTTCTTC.